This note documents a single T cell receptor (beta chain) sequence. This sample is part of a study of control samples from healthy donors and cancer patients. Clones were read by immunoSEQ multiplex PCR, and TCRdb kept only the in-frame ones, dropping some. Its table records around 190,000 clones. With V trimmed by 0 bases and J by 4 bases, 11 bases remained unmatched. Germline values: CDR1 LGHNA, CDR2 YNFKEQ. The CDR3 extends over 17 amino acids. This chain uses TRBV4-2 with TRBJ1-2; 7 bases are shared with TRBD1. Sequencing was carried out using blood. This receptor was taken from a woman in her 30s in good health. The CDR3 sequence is CASSQDKGQAWGYGYTF. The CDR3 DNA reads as TGTGCCAGCAGCCAAGATAAAGGACAGGCCTGGGGCTATGGCTACACCTTC.